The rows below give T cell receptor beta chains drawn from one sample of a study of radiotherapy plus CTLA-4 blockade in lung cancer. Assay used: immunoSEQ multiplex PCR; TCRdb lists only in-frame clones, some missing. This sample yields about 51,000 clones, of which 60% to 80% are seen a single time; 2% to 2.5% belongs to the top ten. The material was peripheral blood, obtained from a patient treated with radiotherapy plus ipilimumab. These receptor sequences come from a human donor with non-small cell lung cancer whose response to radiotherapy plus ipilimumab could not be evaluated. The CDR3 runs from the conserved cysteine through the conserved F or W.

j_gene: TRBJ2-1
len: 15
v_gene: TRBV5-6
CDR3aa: CASSLKREVYNEQFF

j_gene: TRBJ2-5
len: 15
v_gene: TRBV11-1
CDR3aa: CASSHPGLDRETQYF

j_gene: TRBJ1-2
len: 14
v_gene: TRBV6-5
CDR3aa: CASRRQGGNYGYTF

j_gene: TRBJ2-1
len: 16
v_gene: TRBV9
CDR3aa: CASSVAGTSRRHEQFF

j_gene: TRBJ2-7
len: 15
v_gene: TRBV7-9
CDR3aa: CASSSRVAGDYEQYF

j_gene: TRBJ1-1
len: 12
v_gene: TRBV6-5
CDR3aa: CASFLGNTEAFF

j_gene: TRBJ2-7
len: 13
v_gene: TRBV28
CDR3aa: CASKSVRGYEQYF

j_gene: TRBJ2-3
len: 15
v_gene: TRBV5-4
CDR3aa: CASSLGGGLPDTQYF

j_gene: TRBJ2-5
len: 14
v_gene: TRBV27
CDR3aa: CASRGLATGETQYF

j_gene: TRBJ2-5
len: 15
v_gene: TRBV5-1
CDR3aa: CASSPRVLERGTQYF

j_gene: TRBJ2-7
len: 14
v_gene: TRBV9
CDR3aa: CASSVGTGNYEQYF

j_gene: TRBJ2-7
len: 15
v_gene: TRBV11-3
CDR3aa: CASSRPDMGFYEQYF

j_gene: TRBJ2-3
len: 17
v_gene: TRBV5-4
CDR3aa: CASSHGLAGTNTDTQYF

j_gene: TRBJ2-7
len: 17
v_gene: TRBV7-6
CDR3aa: CASSLATSGRLSSEQYF

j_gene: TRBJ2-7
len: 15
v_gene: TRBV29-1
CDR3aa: CSVRLMDRQSYEQYF

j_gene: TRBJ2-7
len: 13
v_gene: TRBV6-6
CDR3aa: CASSPDRVYEQYF

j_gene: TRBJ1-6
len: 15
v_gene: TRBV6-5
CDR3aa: CASSHRGGPNSPLHF

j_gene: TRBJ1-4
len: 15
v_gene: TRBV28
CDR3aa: CASSSPWGGHEKLFF

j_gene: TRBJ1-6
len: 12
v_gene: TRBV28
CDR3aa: CAMSSYNSPLHF

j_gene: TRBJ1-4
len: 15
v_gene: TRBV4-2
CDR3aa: CASSPYRGRNEKLFF

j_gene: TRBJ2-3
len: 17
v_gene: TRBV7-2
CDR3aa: CASSLDLRGGLTDTQYF

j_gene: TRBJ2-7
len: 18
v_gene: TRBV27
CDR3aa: CASRGLLAGEGGFYEQYF

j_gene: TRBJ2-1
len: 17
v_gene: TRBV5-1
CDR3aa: CASSLSLGPGTANEQFF

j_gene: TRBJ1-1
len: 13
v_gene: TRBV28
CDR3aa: CASSSGGNTEAFF

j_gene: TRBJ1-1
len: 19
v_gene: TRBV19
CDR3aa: CASSIDPLVAGGWNAEAFF

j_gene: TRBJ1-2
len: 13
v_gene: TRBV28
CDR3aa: CASRRVRAYGYTF

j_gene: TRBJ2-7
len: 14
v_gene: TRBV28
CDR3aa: CASRAGSHLYEQYF

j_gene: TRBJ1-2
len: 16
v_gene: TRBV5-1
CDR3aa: CASSFGTRDRGVGYTF

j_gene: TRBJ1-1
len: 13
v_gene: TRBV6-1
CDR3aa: CASSGQGSNEAFF

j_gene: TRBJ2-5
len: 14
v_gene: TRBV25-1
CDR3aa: CASSEFGAGETQYF

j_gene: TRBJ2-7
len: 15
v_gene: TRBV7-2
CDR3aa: CASSYRTSGANEQYF

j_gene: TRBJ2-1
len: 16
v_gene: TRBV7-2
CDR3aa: CASSPRRQGGVNEQFF

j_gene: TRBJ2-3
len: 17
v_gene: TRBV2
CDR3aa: CASSPTSGGARTDTQYF

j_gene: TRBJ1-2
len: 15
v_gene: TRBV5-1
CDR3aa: CASSEGTDRNYGYTF

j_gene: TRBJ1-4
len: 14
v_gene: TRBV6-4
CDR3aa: CASRPDRGSEKLFF

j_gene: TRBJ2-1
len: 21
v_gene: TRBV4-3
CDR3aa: CASSQDSSGTGGSGWDNEQFF

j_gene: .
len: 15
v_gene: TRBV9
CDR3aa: CASSPRPGGGYEQYF

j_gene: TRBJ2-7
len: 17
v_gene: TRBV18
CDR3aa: CASSPPGLAGEGNEQYF

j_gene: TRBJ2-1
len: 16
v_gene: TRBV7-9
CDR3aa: CASSLAGYRGRNEQFF

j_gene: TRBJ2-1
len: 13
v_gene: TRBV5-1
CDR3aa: CASSLPRLHEQFF

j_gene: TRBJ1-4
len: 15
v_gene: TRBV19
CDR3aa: CASSSLTGGNEKLFF

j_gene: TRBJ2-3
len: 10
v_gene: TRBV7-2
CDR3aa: CASGGDTQYF

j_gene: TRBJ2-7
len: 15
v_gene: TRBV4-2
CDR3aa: CASSPLQAGIDEQYF

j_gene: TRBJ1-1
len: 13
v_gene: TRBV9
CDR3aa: CASSVDWSHEAFF

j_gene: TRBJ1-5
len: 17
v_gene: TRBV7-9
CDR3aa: CASSAGTGGGGNQPQHF

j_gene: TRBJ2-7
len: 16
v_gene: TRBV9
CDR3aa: CASSDTSSGSVHEQYF

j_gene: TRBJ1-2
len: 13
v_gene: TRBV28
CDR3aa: CASRPPGGYGYTF

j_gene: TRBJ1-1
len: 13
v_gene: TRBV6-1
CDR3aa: CASRGTGGAEAFF

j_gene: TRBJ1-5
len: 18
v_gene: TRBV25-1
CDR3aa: CASSGPRRGDRGDQPQHF

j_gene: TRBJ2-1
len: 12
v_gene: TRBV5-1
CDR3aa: CASSWGGDEQFF

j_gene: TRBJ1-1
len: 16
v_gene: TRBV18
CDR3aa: CASSPPAGRGDTEAFF

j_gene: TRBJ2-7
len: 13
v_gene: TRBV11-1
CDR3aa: CASSSGFNYEQYF

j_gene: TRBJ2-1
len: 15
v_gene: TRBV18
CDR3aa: CASSPGTGGGNEQFF

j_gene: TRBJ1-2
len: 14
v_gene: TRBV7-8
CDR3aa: CASSPLGELWSYTF

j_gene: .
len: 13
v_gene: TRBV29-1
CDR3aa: CSGGQGHSGEQYF

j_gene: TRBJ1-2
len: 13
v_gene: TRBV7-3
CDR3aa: CASSRQGLDGYTF

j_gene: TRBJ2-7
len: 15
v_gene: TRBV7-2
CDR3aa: CASSSPGTGGYEQYF

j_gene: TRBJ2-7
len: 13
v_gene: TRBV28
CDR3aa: CASRGQGAGEQYF

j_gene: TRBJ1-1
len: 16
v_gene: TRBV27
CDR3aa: CASSLRLGGDGRKAFF